These 28 T cell receptor beta chains share one sample of origin, sequenced in a study of cytomegalovirus exposure and HLA in healthy donors. Sequencing was performed with immunoSEQ multiplex PCR; in TCRdb, only in-frame clones are kept and a portion is missing. The sample lists around 95,000 clones, approximately 81% occurring once. Sequenced sample: PBMCs. The receptors were gathered from a man aged 18 to 35 in good health and CMV-seropositive.

CDR3 region: CAWKPGQGRDGYTF. The DNA for the CDR3 is TGTGCCTGGAAACCGGGACAGGGGAGGGATGGCTACACCTTC. The chain links TRBV30 to TRBJ1-2, with 10 bases matching TRBD1. The V segment lost 4 bases and the J segment 6 bases; nucleotides outside the gene matches: 8. Per germline, CDR1 GTSNPN and CDR2 SVGIG (reference sequence). The CDR3 contains 14 residues.

V gene TRBV27 combines with J gene TRBJ2-1; 11 positions match TRBD2. With 5 bases clipped from V and 5 bases from J, the junction kept 11 bases outside the gene matches. The CDR3 runs to 17 residues. The germline CDR1 and CDR2 sequences are MNHEY and SMNVEV (reference sequence). The CDR3 nucleotides are TGTGCCAGCAGTCTCCGCTTTGGTAGCGGGAGGGACAATGAGCAGTTCTTC. Translating it yields CASSLRFGSGRDNEQFF.

This clone showed up just a few times. This chain joins TRBV7-9 and TRBJ2-7, with a weak D call TRBD1 (5 bases). The V and J ends lost 0 bases and 2 bases respectively, with 14 bases between them. In germline, CDR1 is SEHNR, CDR2 FQNEAQ (reference sequence). The CDR3 has 16 residues. CDR3 in amino acids: CASSLAQGSLAYEQYF. DNA for the CDR3: TGTGCCAGCAGCTTAGCGCAGGGTTCACTCGCCTACGAGCAGTACTTC. Full variable domain (outside the CDR3, taken from reference TRBV7-9 and TRBJ2-7): DTGVSQNPRHKITKRGQNVTFRCDPISEHNRLYWYRQTLGQGPEFLTYFQNEAQLEKSRLLSDRFSAERPKGSFSTLEIQRTEQGDSAMYLCASSLAQGSLAYEQYFGPGTRLTVT.

The rearrangement joins TRBV5-1 to TRBJ2-2, with TRBD1 matching 9 bases. This CDR3 spans 17 amino acids. J gave up 4 bases and V 4 bases, and 11 bases lay outside the gene matches. Per germline, CDR1 SGHRS and CDR2 YFSETQ. DNA for the CDR3: TGCGCCAGCAGCCCCGACAGGGGGACCTTAGGCACCGGGGAGCTGTTTTTT. Its translation: CASSPDRGTLGTGELFF.

CDR3 bases: TGCGCCAGCAGTGAGCAAGCGGGAGGGTACAATGAGCAGTTCTTC. This encodes CASSEQAGGYNEQFF. The chain employs TRBV10-1 and TRBJ2-1, with 10 bases fitting TRBD2. Trimming at V came to 2 bases and at J to 4 bases, leaving 2 bases not matched to a gene. CDR1 WNHNN and CDR2 SYGVQD come from the germline V gene (reference sequence). The CDR3 runs 15 residues.

This clone was seen a single time. The chain recombines TRBV27 with TRBJ1-4; 7 bases fit TRBD1. Germline CDR1 is MNHEY and CDR2 is SMNVEV (reference sequence). The J segment lost 8 bases and the V segment lost 5 bases, leaving 11 bases of the junction unmatched. This CDR3 comprises 15 residues. CDR3 sequence (DNA): TGTGCCAGCAGTCACTTCACAGGGGTTGACGAAAAACTGTTTTTT. Translated, it gives CASSHFTGVDEKLFF. The full variable domain, rest sourced from reference TRBV27 and TRBJ1-4, is EAQVTQNPRYLITVTGKKLTVTCSQNMNHEYMSWYRQDPGLGLRQIYYSMNVEVTDKGDVPEGYKVSRKEKRNFPLILESPSPNQTSLYFCASSHFTGVDEKLFFGSGTQLSVL.

Remarks on this clone: The same CDR3 arises from other DNA sequences in this sample as well. This rearrangement joins TRBV4-1 to TRBJ2-7, with 10 bases fitting TRBD2. The germline V gene encodes CDR1 MGHRA and CDR2 YSYEKL. The CDR3 runs 15 residues. Germline trimming cut 3 bases from V and 4 bases from J; bases unmatched to any gene: 6. CDR3 nucleotide sequence: TGCGCCAGCAGCCAGGTACTAGCGGGATCGTACGAGCAGTACTTC. This encodes CASSQVLAGSYEQYF.

The CDR3 DNA sequence: TGTGCCAGCAGCGAGGACAGGGGAGACACCGGGGAGCTGTTTTTT. Its protein is CASSEDRGDTGELFF. The chain combines TRBV7-3 with TRBJ2-2, with 9 bases aligning to TRBD1. The CDR3 has 15 residues. CDR1 and CDR2 (germline): SGHTA, FQGTGA. Unmatched junction bases numbered 4, after V lost 5 bases and J lost 3 bases.

The V gene is TRBV30, the J gene TRBJ2-7; the D gene is possibly TRBD1 (7 bases). Germline V gene lookup returns CDR1 GTSNPN and CDR2 SVGIG (reference sequence). This CDR3 comprises 17 residues. Trimming removed 0 bases from V and 0 bases from J, with 18 bases in between. The CDR3 spells CAWSVQPGGQSSYEQYV. CDR3 bases: TGTGCCTGGAGTGTACAGCCCGGGGGACAGAGCTCCTACGAGCAGTACGTC.

The V call is TRBV6-5, the J call TRBJ1-1, with D hard to call. This CDR3 region has 12 residues. Trimming stripped 4 bases from V and 1 base from J, with 4 bases between. Germline V CDR1 and CDR2: MNHEY, SVGAGI. CDR3 region: CASSSKNTEAFF. The CDR3 DNA reads as TGTGCCAGCAGTTCCAAGAACACTGAAGCTTTCTTT.

The V and J genes are TRBV7-8 and TRBJ2-7; D may be TRBD2 (5 bases). Germline V gene lookup returns CDR1 SGHVS and CDR2 FQNEAQ. Trimming stripped 5 bases from V and 6 bases from J, with 14 bases between. The CDR3 runs 13 residues. The CDR3 spells CASSTDYLGEQYF. For the CDR3, the DNA is TGTGCCAGCAGCACCGACTACTTAGGCGAGCAGTACTTC.

The J gene is TRBJ2-7, the V gene TRBV2; the match to TRBD1 covers 8 bases. Germline assignment: CDR1 SNHLY and CDR2 FYNNEI. After removal of 2 bases from V and 0 bases from J, the junction contained 3 bases not matched to a gene. The length of the CDR3 is 15 residues. The CDR3 region has the DNA TGTGCCAGCAGTGAACTTACAGGGGGCTCCTACGAGCAGTACGTC. Translated, it gives CASSELTGGSYEQYV.

The rearrangement joins TRBV30 to TRBJ2-3; TRBD2 might be the D (5 bases). The CDR3 is 14 residues long. The germline V and J ends were trimmed by 4 bases and 7 bases, with 18 bases remaining between them. The germline V gene has CDR1 GTSNPN and CDR2 SVGIG (reference sequence). DNA for the CDR3: TGTGCCTGGACCGGGAATAGTTTTGTAAATACGCAGTATTTT. Residues: CAWTGNSFVNTQYF.

The chain joins TRBV5-6 to TRBJ2-7; 11 positions agree with TRBD1. The CDR3 totals 18 residues. V was clipped by 4 bases and J by 2 bases; unmatched bases: 14. Germline V gene lookup returns CDR1 SGHDT and CDR2 YYEEEE. The CDR3 bases are TGTGCCAGCAGCGCAAGACCGGGACAGGGGGGGCGGACCTACGAGCAGTACTTC. Its protein product is CASSARPGQGGRTYEQYF. The full variable domain, with the rest looked up from reference TRBV5-6 and TRBJ2-7, is DAGVTQSPTHLIKTRGQQVTLRCSPKSGHDTVSWYQQALGQGPQFIFQYYEEEERQRGNFPDRFSGHQFPNYSSELNVNALLLGDSALYLCASSARPGQGGRTYEQYFGPGTRLTVT.

V is TRBV28 and J is TRBJ2-7; 12 bases map to TRBD2. Germline-derived CDR1 and CDR2 are MDHEN and SYDVKM. V gave up 5 bases and J gave up 2 bases; unmatched junction bases: 4. CDR3 length: 15 amino acids. In DNA form, the CDR3 reads TGTGCCAGCAGTGGGACTAGCGGGTTCCCCTACGAGCAGTACGTC. Its protein product is CASSGTSGFPYEQYV.

The rearrangement joins TRBV2 to TRBJ1-5, with D unresolved. The CDR3 length is 13 residues. The ends were cut back, 4 bases at V and 1 base at J, with 5 bases in the middle. CDR1 is SNHLY, CDR2 FYNNEI, per germline. CDR3 nucleotides: TGTGCCAGCAGTGTCGAGAGCAATCAGCCCCAGCATTTT. As protein: CASSVESNQPQHF. Based on the CDR3 plus reference TRBV2 and TRBJ1-5, the full variable domain is EPEVTQTPSHQVTQMGQEVILRCVPISNHLYFYWYRQILGQKVEFLVSFYNNEISEKSEIFDDQFSVERPDGSNFTLKIRSTKLEDSAMYFCASSVESNQPQHFGDGTRLSIL.

The chain employs TRBV30 and TRBJ1-2; D is undetermined. V dropped 3 bases and J dropped 2 bases, with 10 bases sitting between them. Germline lookup yields CDR1 GTSNPN and CDR2 SVGIG (reference sequence). The CDR3 extends over 13 amino acids. CDR3: CAWRFSRNYGYTF. The CDR3 region has the DNA TGTGCCTGGAGATTCTCCAGGAACTATGGCTACACCTTC.

The chain is built from TRBV9 and TRBJ2-5; 9 positions agree with TRBD2. V was clipped by 4 bases and J by 4 bases; unmatched bases: 5. CDR1 is SGDLS, CDR2 YYNGEE, per germline. The CDR3 covers 14 residues. The chain's CDR3 is CASSPTSGRETQYF. The CDR3 region has the DNA TGTGCCAGCAGCCCGACTAGCGGTAGAGAGACCCAGTACTTC.

The chain has TRBV7-6 and TRBJ2-1, with 9 bases aligning to TRBD2. Germline V gene sequence: CDR1 SGHVS, CDR2 FNYEAQ. The CDR3 covers 15 residues. V lost 2 bases and J lost 6; bases outside the gene matches: 5. CDR3 DNA sequence: TGTGCCAGCAGCTTACCGAGCGGGGGGACCAATGAGCAGTTCTTC. Translating it yields CASSLPSGGTNEQFF.

DNA of the CDR3: TGTGCCAGCAGCGCGACCTTGGGAGGTCAGCCCCAGCATTTT. Its protein is CASSATLGGQPQHF. This sequence joins TRBV9 and TRBJ1-5; D remains unclear. V shed 3 bases and J shed 6 bases, with 13 bases lying between them. The CDR3 runs 14 residues. Looked up from germline, CDR1 is SGDLS and CDR2 is YYNGEE.

The chain employs TRBV6-6 and TRBJ1-1; D perhaps matches TRBD1 (5 bases). Germline assignment: CDR1 MNHNY and CDR2 SVGAGI (reference sequence). This CDR3 is 14 amino acids long. Trimming left V 5 bases short and J 1 base short, with 11 bases between. This chain's CDR3 is CASSLGHSNTEAFF. The CDR3 bases are TGTGCCAGCAGTCTAGGACACTCGAACACTGAAGCTTTCTTT.

The chain uses TRBV12-5 and TRBJ1-2; weak D call: TRBD1 (5 bases). Germline V lookup: CDR1 LGHNT, CDR2 FRNRAP. This CDR3 contains 16 residues. V lost 0 bases to trimming and J lost 4 bases, with 15 bases between them. This CDR3 is CASGLVLRAGPYGYTF. The CDR3 DNA is TGTGCTAGTGGTTTGGTACTCCGGGCAGGGCCCTATGGCTACACCTTC.

This chain joins TRBV4-1 and TRBJ1-2; TRBD1 matches 7 bases. With V trimmed by 5 bases and J by 2 bases, 2 bases remained unmatched. Germline CDR1 MGHRA, CDR2 YSYEKL. CDR3 length: 13 residues. Written as DNA, the CDR3 is TGCGCCAGCAGCTTGACAGGGAACTATGGCTACACCTTC. As protein: CASSLTGNYGYTF.

J is TRBJ2-3 and V is TRBV4-1; 9 bases match TRBD2. The CDR3 has 18 amino acids. Germline CDR1 and CDR2: MGHRA and YSYEKL. V lost 1 base and J lost 0; bases outside the gene matches: 8. CDR3 in amino acids: CASSQVGSSGVSTDTQYF. The DNA for the CDR3 is TGCGCCAGCAGCCAAGTGGGGTCTAGCGGGGTTAGCACAGATACGCAGTATTTT.

The V and J genes are TRBV15 and TRBJ1-1; 8 nucleotides align to TRBD1. The V gene end was trimmed by 2 bases and the J gene end by 4 bases; junction bases not matched to a gene: 9. Germline V gene sequence: CDR1 LNHNV, CDR2 YYDKDF (reference sequence). The CDR3 is 16 amino acids. CDR3 loop: CATSRLTGEEVTEAFF. CDR3 sequence (DNA): TGTGCCACCAGCAGATTGACAGGGGAGGAAGTCACTGAAGCTTTCTTT.

V is TRBV6-6 and J is TRBJ1-5, with a possible D match to TRBD1 (5 bases). The ends were cut back, 6 bases at V and 7 bases at J, with 10 bases in the middle. The CDR3 loop spans 12 amino acids. Germline loops: CDR1 MNHNY, CDR2 SVGAGI (reference sequence). The CDR3 region is CASRGEGQPQHF. The DNA of the CDR3 is TGTGCCAGCAGGGGGGAGGGACAGCCCCAGCATTTT.

The rearrangement joins TRBV29-1 to TRBJ2-7; 7 bases map to TRBD2. This CDR3 comprises 13 residues. The ends lost 4 bases at V and 4 bases at J; junction bases unmatched: 7. Per germline, CDR1 SQVTM and CDR2 ANQGSEA. CDR3 coding DNA: TGCAGCGTTGGCTGGCAGGGAGGGTACGAGCAGTACTTC. This translates into CSVGWQGGYEQYF.

The gene calls are TRBV5-5 and TRBJ1-5, with D perhaps matching TRBD1 (6 bases). With 4 bases removed from V and 2 bases from J, the gap between germline ends came to 13 bases. This CDR3 contains 15 residues. Germline V gives CDR1 SGHKS, CDR2 YYEKEE (reference sequence). CDR3 coding DNA: TGTGCCAGCAGCGCGGGGGCGTCTGGCAATCAGCCCCAGCATTTT. Encoded protein: CASSAGASGNQPQHF.